The 13 T cell receptor beta chains reported below all come from one sample, sequenced in a study of blood T cell repertoires in COVID-19. Produced via immunoSEQ multiplex PCR; TCRdb's table is partial and in-frame only. The repertoire holds about 280,000 clones, with roughly 91% as singletons. The material sequenced was peripheral blood. These receptors all stem from a man between 40 and 49 years old with acute or convalescent COVID-19.

The chain has TRBV7-8 and TRBJ1-3; D call uncertain. V lost 0 bases and J lost 4, with 13 bases in between. The CDR3 runs to 16 residues. The germline V gene encodes CDR1 SGHVS and CDR2 FQNEAQ. This CDR3 reads CASSLAGSKTGNTIYF. As DNA, the CDR3 is TGTGCCAGCAGCTTAGCGGGTTCGAAGACAGGAAACACCATATATTTT.

About this clone: This CDR3 is also generated by other DNA sequences in the sample. This sequence joins TRBV6-5 and TRBJ1-1; possibly TRBD1 for D (5 bases). Germline V gene sequence: CDR1 MNHEY, CDR2 SVGAGI. V gave up 6 bases and J gave up 1 base, with 9 bases separating them. The CDR3 spans 13 residues. DNA for the CDR3: TGTGCCAGCAGGCGAACAGGGAACACTGAAGCTTTCTTT. Protein product: CASRRTGNTEAFF.

The chain joins TRBV11-3 to TRBJ2-3; 9 bases map to TRBD1. This CDR3 spans 16 amino acids. Germline V lookup: CDR1 SGHNT, CDR2 YENEEA. With 1 base clipped from V and 2 bases from J, the junction kept 4 bases outside the gene matches. CDR3 DNA sequence: TGTGCCAGCAGCTTAGGAAGGACAGGGGCCACAGATACGCAGTATTTT. This translates into CASSLGRTGATDTQYF. The whole variable domain, remainder taken from reference TRBV11-3 and TRBJ2-3, is EAGVVQSPRYKIIEKKQPVAFWCNPISGHNTLYWYLQNLGQGPELLIRYENEEAVDDSQLPKDRFSAERLKGVDSTLKIQPAELGDSAVYLCASSLGRTGATDTQYFGPGTRLTVL.

The chain employs TRBV4-1 and TRBJ1-4; TRBD1 might be the D (5 bases). This CDR3 is built from 15 residues. Trimming shortened V by 3 bases and J by 8 bases, and 16 bases separated the two germline ends. The germline V gene encodes CDR1 MGHRA and CDR2 YSYEKL. The CDR3 region is CASSQGGGGGEKLFF. The CDR3 DNA reads as TGCGCCAGCAGCCAGGGCGGTGGGGGGGGAGAAAAACTGTTTTTT.

This chain connects TRBV2 to TRBJ1-2; tentatively, D is TRBD1 (5 bases). Germline V CDR1 and CDR2: SNHLY, FYNNEI. V was pared by 0 bases and J by 8 bases, with 13 bases between. This CDR3 has 14 residues. CDR3 region: CASSEAKGVSGYTF. CDR3 DNA: TGTGCCAGCAGTGAAGCAAAAGGGGTTAGCGGCTACACCTTC. The complete variable domain, with remaining parts taken from reference TRBV2 and TRBJ1-2, reads EPEVTQTPSHQVTQMGQEVILRCVPISNHLYFYWYRQILGQKVEFLVSFYNNEISEKSEIFDDQFSVERPDGSNFTLKIRSTKLEDSAMYFCASSEAKGVSGYTFGSGTRLTVV.

This clone was seen a single time. The chain recombines TRBV30 with TRBJ2-3, with TRBD1 identical over 8 bases. Germline V CDR1 and CDR2: GTSNPN, SVGIG (reference sequence). CDR3 length equals 15 residues. V was clipped by 4 bases and J by 3 bases; unmatched bases: 9. This CDR3 is CAWTFRGLRTDTQYF. CDR3 in DNA: TGTGCCTGGACTTTCAGGGGGCTGAGGACAGATACGCAGTATTTT.

V usage is TRBV5-4 and J usage is TRBJ2-1, with 7 bases that match TRBD1. The CDR3 runs to 15 residues. Trimming at V came to 0 bases and at J to 5 bases, leaving 5 bases not matched to a gene. CDR1 SGHNT and CDR2 YYREEE come from the germline V gene (reference sequence). The CDR3 DNA sequence: TGTGCCAGCAGCTTGGCGACAGGGCTCAACAATGAGCAGTTCTTC. This translates into CASSLATGLNNEQFF.

In its sample, this clone was seen once. This sequence joins TRBV9 and TRBJ2-2; the D gene is possibly TRBD2 (5 bases). Germline loops: CDR1 SGDLS, CDR2 YYNGEE. V was cut by 6 bases and J by 1 base, with 7 bases left in between. This CDR3 has 13 amino acids. The DNA for the CDR3 is TGTGCCAGCAATCGGGGGAACACCGGGGAGCTGTTTTTT. Its protein is CASNRGNTGELFF. The full variable domain, with the rest looked up from reference TRBV9 and TRBJ2-2, is DSGVTQTPKHLITATGQRVTLRCSPRSGDLSVYWYQQSLDQGLQFLIQYYNGEERAKGNILERFSAQQFPDLHSELNLSSLELGDSALYFCASNRGNTGELFFGEGSRLTVL.

This rearrangement joins TRBV29-1 to TRBJ1-2; 10 nucleotides align to TRBD1. Germline trimming cut 7 bases from V and 6 bases from J; bases unmatched to any gene: 5. CDR1 is SQVTM and CDR2 is ANQGSEA in the germline V gene. This CDR3 is 12 amino acids long. The CDR3 sequence: CSAEGTGDGYTF. The CDR3 DNA follows: TGCAGCGCTGAGGGGACAGGGGATGGCTACACCTTC.

V is TRBV5-1 and J is TRBJ2-3, with D maybe TRBD1 (6 bases). Germline CDR1 and CDR2: SGHRS and YFSETQ. This CDR3 region has 14 residues. V dropped 1 base and J dropped 4 bases, with 10 bases sitting between them. The CDR3 bases are TGCGCCAGCAGCTTGAACAGGGAGCCAGATACGCAGTATTTT. Translation gives CASSLNREPDTQYF.

The J gene is TRBJ2-2, the V gene TRBV2, with D possibly TRBD1 on 5 matching bases. Looked up from germline, CDR1 is SNHLY and CDR2 is FYNNEI. This CDR3 is built from 10 residues. With 8 bases removed from V and 13 bases from J, the gap between germline ends came to 11 bases. Written as DNA, the CDR3 is TGTGCCAGCGGGGCTAGTAGGCTGTTTTTT. This gives the protein CASGASRLFF.

The chain joins TRBV6-6 to TRBJ1-1, with a weak D call TRBD1 (6 bases). Germline lookup yields CDR1 MNHNY and CDR2 SVGAGI (reference sequence). The ends were cut back, 1 base at V and 3 bases at J, with 15 bases in the middle. The CDR3 extends over 16 amino acids. The CDR3 here is CASSYLQSPGDTEAFF. The CDR3 coding sequence is TGTGCCAGCAGTTACTTACAGTCACCAGGGGACACTGAAGCTTTCTTT.

The chain carries TRBV7-6 and TRBJ2-7, with TRBD2 matching 12 bases. Losses at the gene ends were 5 bases for V and 0 bases for J; bases not matched to a gene: 5. Germline CDR1 SGHVS, CDR2 FNYEAQ. The CDR3 runs 16 residues. The CDR3 DNA reads TGTGCCAGCAGCGTTGGACTAGCGGGAAACTCCTACGAGCAGTACTTC. Encoded protein: CASSVGLAGNSYEQYF.